The clone carrying this T cell receptor (beta chain) was counted only a few times. The antigen is unknown. Template switching added a universal primer binding site, and final cDNA carried unique molecular identifiers. Each CDR3 protein is one row after TCRdb ran MiXCR on the 5' RACE reads. The table has more than 350,000 distinct CDR3 sequences, 9% to 10% seen once. This specimen belongs to a study of identical twins. Study-level points and caveats: Where out-of-frame alpha sequences were twin-shared, they showed excess low generation probability. Conclusions were drawn cross-sectionally by statistical analysis, without following the same donors. Model-predicted out-of-frame TCR alpha sharing fell below observed values in monozygotic twins.

The germline V gene encodes CDR1 LNHDA and CDR2 SQIVND (reference sequence). V shed 1 base and J shed 6 bases, with 7 bases lying between them. The CDR3 sequence is 13 residues long. Sequences were obtained from naive T cells sorted from blood. The rearrangement links TRBV19 to TRBJ2-1; D remains unclear. The clonotype comes from a woman aged 50 to 65 in good health. The CDR3: CASSIVPPNEQFF. The CDR3 nucleotides read TGTGCCAGTAGTATAGTTCCCCCCAATGAGCAGTTCTTC.